Included here is one T cell receptor (beta chain) sequence, with context. The target antigen is unknown. These data originate in a study of T cell responses to AZD1222 COVID-19 vaccine. Here immunoSEQ multiplex PCR was the method, and the copy in TCRdb shows in-frame clones only, minus some. The sample has around 180,000 clones, around 89% seen once. Study outcomes and limitations: Repertoire sampling occurred only after the peak T cell response.

Looked up from germline, CDR1 is SGHRS and CDR2 is YFSETQ. Trimming stripped 0 bases from V and 7 bases from J, with 16 bases between. The CDR3 consists of 16 residues. The source is an adult who received the AZD1222 COVID-19 vaccine. The sequencing used peripheral blood, collected 28 days after the second AZD1222 dose. The V call is TRBV5-1, the J call TRBJ1-4; D might be TRBD1 (6 bases). The CDR3 region has the DNA TGCGCCAGCAGCTTGGCCGTAGGGGGGGCGAGTGAAAAACTGTTTTTT. Protein: CASSLAVGGASEKLFF.